Below, 27 T cell receptor beta chains from the same sample are listed, as sequenced in a study of T cell changes during pregnancy in multiple sclerosis. Sequencing was performed with immunoSEQ multiplex PCR; in TCRdb, only in-frame clones are kept and a portion is missing. The table has about 92,000 clones, 94% seen once. The material was peripheral blood, obtained in the third trimester of pregnancy. The origin of the receptors is a female donor with multiple sclerosis, enrolled in a pregnancy study.

The count of this clone is one. The gene calls are TRBV11-3 and TRBJ2-7, with no clear D. This CDR3 region has 11 residues. Trimming took off 5 bases at V and 1 base at J, with 3 bases between the two ends. The germline V gene has CDR1 SGHNT and CDR2 YENEEA. CDR3 residues: CASSPSYEQYF. CDR3 in DNA: TGTGCCAGCAGCCCATCCTACGAGCAGTACTTC.

The rearrangement uses TRBV6-1 and TRBJ2-3; TRBD2 matches at 10 bases. The J segment lost 4 bases and the V segment lost 3 bases, leaving 7 bases of the junction unmatched. In germline, CDR1 is MNHNS, CDR2 SASEGT. The CDR3 totals 16 residues. The CDR3 sequence is CASSDLAGDRPDTQYF. The CDR3 nucleotides read TGTGCCAGCAGTGACCTAGCGGGAGACCGCCCAGATACGCAGTATTTT.

V is TRBV7-9 and J is TRBJ1-1; D might be TRBD1 (5 bases). Germline CDR1 and CDR2: SEHNR and FQNEAQ (reference sequence). This CDR3 is built from 12 residues. V dropped 4 bases and J dropped 4 bases, with 7 bases sitting between them. Here the CDR3 reads CASSSQGTEAFF. Written as DNA, the CDR3 is TGTGCCAGCAGCTCCCAGGGCACTGAAGCTTTCTTT.

This clone has only one observation. The chain employs TRBV29-1 and TRBJ2-7, with 8 bases aligning to TRBD1. CDR1 is SQVTM, CDR2 ANQGSEA, per germline. The CDR3 spans 15 residues. V lost 3 bases to trimming and J lost 2 bases; unmatched junction nucleotides: 9. The CDR3 nucleotides read TGCAGCGTTGAGGTGTTGGGACAGGCAACCTACGAGCAGTACTTC. Translating gives CSVEVLGQATYEQYF.

The J gene is TRBJ2-1, the V gene TRBV7-9; maybe TRBD1 (5 bases). The CDR3 covers 14 residues. The V gene lost 1 base and the J gene lost 6 bases, with 10 bases spanning the gap. Germline CDR1 SEHNR, CDR2 FQNEAQ (reference sequence). In DNA form, the CDR3 reads TGTGCCAGCAGCTTAGTGGGGCAGACCAATGAGCAGTTCTTC. Its translation: CASSLVGQTNEQFF.

The V gene is TRBV7-9, the J gene TRBJ2-7, with 11 bases matching TRBD1. Looked up from germline, CDR1 is SEHNR and CDR2 is FQNEAQ (reference sequence). The CDR3 consists of 18 residues. V was clipped by 4 bases and J by 4 bases; unmatched bases: 15. DNA for the CDR3: TGTGCCAGCAGCTCGGCGAGGACAGGGGGCTATGTTATGTACGAGCAGTACTTC. Amino acids: CASSSARTGGYVMYEQYF.

This chain connects TRBV2 to TRBJ1-1; tentative D call: TRBD1 (5 bases). Trimming left V 4 bases short and J 4 bases short, with 10 bases between. This CDR3 region has 13 residues. Germline assignment: CDR1 SNHLY and CDR2 FYNNEI. CDR3 protein: CASSVGGGTEAFF. The CDR3 bases are TGTGCCAGCAGTGTGGGGGGGGGCACTGAAGCTTTCTTT.

This chain joins TRBV30 and TRBJ1-5; D is ambiguous. The germline V gene has CDR1 GTSNPN and CDR2 SVGIG (reference sequence). The CDR3 extends over 13 amino acids. V gave up 2 bases and J gave up 8 bases, with 13 bases separating them. CDR3 coding DNA: TGTGCCTGGAGTAAGCGAGCTAAGGAGCCCCAGCATTTT. It encodes CAWSKRAKEPQHF.

The chain employs TRBV27 and TRBJ2-3; weak D call: TRBD2 (6 bases). This CDR3 comprises 15 residues. Germline values: CDR1 MNHEY, CDR2 SMNVEV (reference sequence). V shed 5 bases and J shed 4 bases, with 16 bases lying between them. CDR3: CASSPREPGADTQYF. CDR3 sequence (DNA): TGTGCCAGCAGTCCACGGGAGCCGGGTGCAGATACGCAGTATTTT.

The gene calls are TRBV7-9 and TRBJ2-7; 8 bases line up with TRBD1. V was pared by 3 bases and J by 5 bases, with 12 bases of the junction left unmatched. The length of the CDR3 is 16 residues. The germline V gene has CDR1 SEHNR and CDR2 FQNEAQ (reference sequence). The CDR3 here is CASSFLPGQGSDEQYF. The CDR3, as DNA: TGTGCCAGCAGCTTCCTTCCCGGACAGGGAAGCGACGAGCAGTACTTC.

The chain joins TRBV21-1 to TRBJ2-7; TRBD2 was called by the table and not checked on the DNA. TRBV21-1 constitutes a pseudogene. The CDR3 is 16 amino acids. The CDR3 nucleotides are TGTGCCAGCAGTCCCACCCTACGGGAGGGATCGGGCGAGCAGTACTTC. This encodes CASSPTLREGSGEQYF.

The chain carries TRBV7-8 and TRBJ2-7; 9 bases are a match to TRBD1. V gave up 3 bases and J gave up 4 bases; unmatched junction bases: 4. Germline loops: CDR1 SGHVS, CDR2 FQNEAQ. CDR3 length: 14 amino acids. The CDR3 sequence is CASSLGQGNYEQYF. CDR3 in DNA: TGTGCCAGCAGCTTGGGACAGGGTAATTACGAGCAGTACTTC. The complete variable domain, with remaining parts taken from reference TRBV7-8 and TRBJ2-7, reads GAGVSQSPRYKVAKRGQDVALRCDPISGHVSLFWYQQALGQGPEFLTYFQNEAQLDKSGLPSDRFFAERPEGSVSTLKIQRTQQEDSAVYLCASSLGQGNYEQYFGPGTRLTVT.

V and J are TRBV7-2 and TRBJ2-7; D remains ambiguous. V was shortened by 5 bases and J by 7 bases, with 12 bases between the two germline ends. The CDR3 runs 12 residues. CDR1 is SGHTA, CDR2 FQGNSA, per germline. The CDR3 sequence is CASSLPMSEQYF. CDR3 bases: TGTGCCAGCAGCCTCCCCATGAGTGAGCAGTACTTC.

The gene calls are TRBV9 and TRBJ2-1, with 11 nucleotides matching TRBD2. CDR1 and CDR2 from the germline V gene are SGDLS and YYNGEE. V gave up 3 bases and J gave up 7 bases; unmatched junction bases: 3. This CDR3 region has 14 residues. The CDR3 DNA follows: TGTGCCAGCAGCGAGACTAGCGGGGTTAATGAGCAGTTCTTC. Protein: CASSETSGVNEQFF.

This clone came up a few times. The chain joins TRBV28 to TRBJ1-4, with 7 bases fitting TRBD1. Unmatched junction bases numbered 2, after V lost 3 bases and J lost 10 bases. In germline, CDR1 is MDHEN, CDR2 SYDVKM. The CDR3 is made up of 12 amino acids. This CDR3 reads CASSLTGRKLFF. The CDR3 nucleotides are TGTGCCAGCAGTTTGACAGGGCGAAAACTGTTTTTT.

The chain recombines TRBV14 with TRBJ1-5, with D perhaps matching TRBD1 (6 bases). Per germline, CDR1 SGHDN and CDR2 FVKESK. The CDR3 loop spans 13 amino acids. The V end lost 4 bases, the J end lost 5 bases, and 9 bases lay between the germline ends. The CDR3 spells CASSPGQHQPQHF. The CDR3 nucleotides are TGTGCCAGCAGCCCCGGACAGCATCAGCCCCAGCATTTT.

The chain employs TRBV7-9 and TRBJ1-1; a possible D gene is TRBD1 (6 bases). The CDR3 loop spans 15 amino acids. CDR1 SEHNR and CDR2 FQNEAQ come from the germline V gene (reference sequence). V lost 4 bases, J lost 4 bases, and 16 bases lay in between. The CDR3 DNA sequence: TGTGCCAGCAGCTCCTCGGGGGGAGGGGGCACTGAAGCTTTCTTT. It yields the protein CASSSSGGGGTEAFF.

The rearrangement uses TRBV10-3 and TRBJ2-1; D possibly corresponds to TRBD1 (6 bases). This CDR3 contains 15 residues. From germline, CDR1 is ENHRY and CDR2 SYGVKD. The CDR3 sequence: CVSATGWGRDNEQFF. Here the CDR3 DNA reads TGTGTCAGCGCTACAGGGTGGGGTAGGGACAATGAGCAGTTCTTC.

V usage is TRBV28 and J usage is TRBJ2-3; 8 bases map to TRBD2. Germline V gene sequence: CDR1 MDHEN, CDR2 SYDVKM. The CDR3 runs to 16 residues. V lost 3 bases to trimming and J lost 1 base; unmatched junction nucleotides: 6. CDR3 nucleotides: TGTGCCAGCAGTTTTGTCAGCGGGAGCGGCACAGATACGCAGTATTTT. Translating it yields CASSFVSGSGTDTQYF.

The V and J genes are TRBV7-8 and TRBJ2-7, with D perhaps TRBD2 (5 bases). The ends were cut back, 1 base at V and 4 bases at J, with 8 bases in the middle. Germline V CDR1 and CDR2: SGHVS, FQNEAQ. The CDR3 totals 13 residues. This chain's CDR3 is CASSLDRGYEQYF. The CDR3 DNA reads as TGTGCCAGCAGCTTAGATCGCGGGTACGAGCAGTACTTC.

This clone was detected once. The gene calls are TRBV7-9 and TRBJ2-7; no reliable D call. V lost 1 base and J 5 bases, leaving 9 bases between the germline ends. The CDR3 sequence is 13 residues long. In germline, CDR1 is SEHNR, CDR2 FQNEAQ (reference sequence). CDR3 DNA: TGTGCCAGCAGCTTAGAGTTAGCCCACGAGCAGTACTTC. This sequence encodes CASSLELAHEQYF.

The chain combines TRBV7-2 with TRBJ2-7; 13 bases align to TRBD2. J lost 3 bases, V lost 1 base, and 6 bases had no gene match. The length of the CDR3 is 17 residues. Germline assignment: CDR1 SGHTA and CDR2 FQGNSA. The DNA for the CDR3 is TGTGCCAGCAGCTTAGGGGCGGGACTAGCGGGGTTCTACGAGCAGTACTTC. Encoded protein: CASSLGAGLAGFYEQYF.

The chain has TRBV28 and TRBJ2-5; TRBD2 might be the D (6 bases). Germline V lookup: CDR1 MDHEN, CDR2 SYDVKM. Trimming pared 6 bases from V and 9 bases from J, leaving 20 bases between. This CDR3 has 14 residues. DNA for the CDR3: TGTGCCAGCAGCAGATTCCCGGGAGCGATGTCCCAGTACTTC. Protein sequence: CASSRFPGAMSQYF.

This clone was detected only a few times. The V gene is TRBV7-6, the J gene TRBJ2-5; 8 positions agree with TRBD2. V lost 5 bases to trimming and J lost 2 bases; unmatched junction nucleotides: 7. CDR3 length: 15 residues. The germline V gene encodes CDR1 SGHVS and CDR2 FNYEAQ. As DNA, the CDR3 is TGTGCCAGCAGCGCAACCGGGACTAGGCAAGAGACCCAGTACTTC. It codes for CASSATGTRQETQYF.

The rearrangement links TRBV5-1 to TRBJ1-1; D is perhaps TRBD1 (6 bases). CDR1 is SGHRS, CDR2 YFSETQ, per germline. Trimming removed 1 base from V and 0 bases from J, with 13 bases in between. This CDR3 spans 16 amino acids. CDR3 protein: CASSLSQGTMNTEAFF. CDR3 nucleotide sequence: TGCGCCAGCAGCTTGAGCCAGGGGACCATGAACACTGAAGCTTTCTTT.

The chain uses TRBV5-1 and TRBJ2-7, with a tentative D call TRBD2 (5 bases). The germline gives CDR1 SGHRS, CDR2 YFSETQ. V dropped 4 bases and J dropped 5 bases, with 13 bases sitting between them. The CDR3 runs 13 residues. CDR3 DNA sequence: TGCGCCAGCAGCAGAGGGCTTGGAGACGAGCAGTACTTC. Protein product: CASSRGLGDEQYF.

The genes are TRBV7-9 and TRBJ2-5; TRBD2 aligns across 8 bases. Germline loops: CDR1 SEHNR, CDR2 FQNEAQ (reference sequence). Trimming cost V 5 bases and J 2 bases; bases outside gene matches: 13. The CDR3 contains 17 residues. Here the CDR3 reads CASSRGREGSDQETQYF. CDR3 DNA: TGTGCCAGCAGCCGGGGACGGGAGGGCTCTGATCAAGAGACCCAGTACTTC.